This T cell receptor (beta chain) was sequenced in a study of regulatory and conventional T cells in RAG deficiency (dated by TCRdb to about 2017). General notes on the study: High-throughput TCR beta sequencing was used to compare the diversity and composition of the Treg, conventional CD4+ and CD8+ T cell repertoires of RAG-deficient patients with those of healthy controls. The paper as a whole reports these results and caveats: For some subjects, some T-cell subset analyses were not performed. The CD25-high CD127-low cells sorted from Omenn syndrome patients may be peripherally activated cells rather than true Treg cells. Compared with controls, Omenn syndrome and CID/AS patients had approximately 91-fold fewer unique TCR beta sequences in Treg cells, but only around 10-fold fewer in the other subsets. Markedly lower Shannon entropy and higher Simpson indices were observed in RAG-deficient patients than in control T-cell subpopulations. All patient T-cell subsets had shorter CDR3 lengths; Omenn syndrome patients showed >75% Treg-Tconv repertoire overlap at nucleotide and amino acid level.

Before genomic DNA was extracted, conventional CD4+ T cells were isolated from blood as CD25-low CD127-high cells. For repertoire analyses, the comparison group consisted of eight healthy control donors. A remark on this clone: The antigen it recognizes is unknown. No per-base quality is available; no much larger clone lies one base away.

Library method: the immunoSEQ multiplex PCR assay. Genomic DNA from the sorted T-cell subsets was used to amplify and sequence rearranged TCR beta chain products. Regarding the original processing steps: Repertoire diversity of productive TCR beta rearrangements was quantified using Shannon entropy and Simpson indices. Clonal expansion was assessed by the summed frequency of the 100 most abundant productive TCR beta clonotypes among total reads. The TRB repertoires were scored with a self-reactivity index that is based on amino acid usage at CDR3beta positions 6 and 7. Repertoire analyses used two-way ANOVA; flow cytometric analyses used Student t or Mann-Whitney tests. Imported from immuneACCESS, the table was reduced by TCRdb to in-frame sequences with V and J called. These copies leave out some clones; in studies compared against another copy, an unresolved V gene accounts for under half, and the cause of the remainder is not known. Clone size and V and J calls were adopted from that table, with D and trimming inferred from the DNA. The sample contains more than 9,500 clones, 93% of them found a single time. 0.8% to 1.1% of the sample is taken by the ten largest.

In the germline V gene, CDR1 corresponds to SNHLY and CDR2 to FYNNEI. Between the V and J ends, shortened by 6 bases and 3 bases respectively, the junction contains 15 bases. The CDR3 starts with the cysteine, ends with the phenylalanine, and has 15 residues. The sequence is cut down to CDR3 DNA, 45 bases in frame from base 1. Separately, the same data were catalogued under a study of regulatory T cells. Reported in the second study: The multiplex PCR used 52 forward TRBV primers and 13 reverse TRBJ primers, with assay-based and computational corrections for amplification bias. Patient repertoires showed restricted unique TRB V-J pairs and skewed V and J gene usage, most marked in regulatory T cells. Between CD3G-deficient patients and healthy controls, the study compared T-cell receptor beta repertoires in sorted regulatory T cells, conventional CD4+ T cells and CD8+ T cells. Peripheral blood mononuclear cells were isolated by Ficoll density separation. Rearranged TRB loci were amplified from genomic DNA by multiplex PCR within the immunoSEQ assay. An Illumina HiSeq platform was used to sequence the TRB amplicons. Custom algorithms error-filtered the raw sequences and aligned the raw sequences to reference gene sequences, after which the immunoSEQ online tools were used for analysis. The frequencies of productive and nonproductive TRB rearrangements were evaluated among unique sequences as well as among total sequences. Group comparisons used t tests, Mann-Whitney tests or two-way ANOVA run in Prism software.

The chain couples TRBV2 to TRBJ1-3, and perhaps TRBD1 as D gene, on 5 matching bases. The origin of this receptor is a human donor in good health. Sequenced: CD4+ effector T cells sorted from blood. The CDR3 reads as follows: CASRPRQLLGNTIYF. The DNA sequence reads TGTGCCAGCAGACCCAGACAGCTACTTGGAAACACCATATATTTT. Where the CDR3 stops, the reference TRBV2 and TRBJ1-3 genes take over; the full variable domain is EPEVTQTPSHQVTQMGQEVILRCVPISNHLYFYWYRQILGQKVEFLVSFYNNEISEKSEIFDDQFSVERPDGSNFTLKIRSTKLEDSAMYFCASRPRQLLGNTIYFGEGSWLTVV.